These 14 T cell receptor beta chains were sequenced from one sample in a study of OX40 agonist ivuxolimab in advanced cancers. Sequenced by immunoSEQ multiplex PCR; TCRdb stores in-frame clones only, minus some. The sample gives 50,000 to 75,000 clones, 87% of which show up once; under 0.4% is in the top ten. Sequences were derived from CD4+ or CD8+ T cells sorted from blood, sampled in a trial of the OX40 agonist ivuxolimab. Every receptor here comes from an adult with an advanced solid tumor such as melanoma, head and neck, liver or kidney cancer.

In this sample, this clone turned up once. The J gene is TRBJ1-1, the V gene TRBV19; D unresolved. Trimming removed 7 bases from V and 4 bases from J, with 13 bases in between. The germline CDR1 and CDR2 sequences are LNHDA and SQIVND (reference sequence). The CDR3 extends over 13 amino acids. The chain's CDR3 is CASTTTLGTEAFF. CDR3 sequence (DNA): TGTGCCAGTACCACGACCCTGGGCACTGAAGCTTTCTTT.

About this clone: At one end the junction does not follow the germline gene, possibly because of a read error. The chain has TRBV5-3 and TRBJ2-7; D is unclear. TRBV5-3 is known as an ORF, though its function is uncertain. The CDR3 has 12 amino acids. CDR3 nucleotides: TGTGCCAGCAGCTTGACCAGCCACGAGCAGTACTTC. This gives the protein CASSLTSHEQYF.

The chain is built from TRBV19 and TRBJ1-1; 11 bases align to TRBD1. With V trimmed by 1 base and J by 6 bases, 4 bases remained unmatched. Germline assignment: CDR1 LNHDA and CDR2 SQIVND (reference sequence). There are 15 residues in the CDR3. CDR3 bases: TGTGCCAGTAGTATAGGGGACAGGGGGATCGCTGAAGCTTTCTTT. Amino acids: CASSIGDRGIAEAFF.

The CDR3 coding sequence is TGTGCCAGCAGCCAGCGGGGTGCCGCGAACACCGGGGAGCTGTTTTTT. Residues: CASSQRGAANTGELFF. The chain links TRBV11-2 to TRBJ2-2, with TRBD2 identical over 7 bases. The CDR3 has 16 residues. Germline V gene lookup returns CDR1 SGHAT and CDR2 FQNNGV. V shed 5 bases, J shed 0 bases, and the junction held 6 bases outside the gene matches.

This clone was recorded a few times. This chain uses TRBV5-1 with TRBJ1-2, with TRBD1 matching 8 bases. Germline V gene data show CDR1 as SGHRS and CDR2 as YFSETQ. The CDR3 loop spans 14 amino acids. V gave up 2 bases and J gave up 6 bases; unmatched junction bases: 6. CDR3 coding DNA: TGCGCCAGCAGCTTAACCGGACAGGGCAATGGCTACACCTTC. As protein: CASSLTGQGNGYTF.

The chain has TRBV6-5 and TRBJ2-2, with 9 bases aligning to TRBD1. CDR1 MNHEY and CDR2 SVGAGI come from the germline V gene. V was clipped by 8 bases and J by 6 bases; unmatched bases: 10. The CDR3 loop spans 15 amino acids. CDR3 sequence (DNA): TGTGCCAGCGGACCGCGGACAGGGGCGGCCGGGGAGCTGTTTTTT. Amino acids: CASGPRTGAAGELFF.

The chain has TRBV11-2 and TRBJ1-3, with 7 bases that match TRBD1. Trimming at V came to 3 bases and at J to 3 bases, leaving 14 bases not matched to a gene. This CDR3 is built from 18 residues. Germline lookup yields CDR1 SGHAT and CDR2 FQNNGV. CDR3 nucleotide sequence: TGTGCCAGCAGCTTGGTAGGGGTCACCAGGGGGAGTGGAAACACCATATATTTT. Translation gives CASSLVGVTRGSGNTIYF.

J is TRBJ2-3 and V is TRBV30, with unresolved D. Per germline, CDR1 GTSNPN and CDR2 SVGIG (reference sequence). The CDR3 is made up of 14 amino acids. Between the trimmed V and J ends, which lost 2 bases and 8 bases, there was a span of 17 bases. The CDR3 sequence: CAWSPGIHGGTQYF. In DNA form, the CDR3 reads TGTGCCTGGAGTCCTGGGATCCACGGTGGTACGCAGTATTTT.

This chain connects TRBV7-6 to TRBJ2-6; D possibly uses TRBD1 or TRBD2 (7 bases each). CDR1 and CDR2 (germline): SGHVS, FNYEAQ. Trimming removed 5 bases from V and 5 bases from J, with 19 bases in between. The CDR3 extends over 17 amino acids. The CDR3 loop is CASSARPQGGRANVLTF. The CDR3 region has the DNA TGTGCCAGCAGCGCCCGCCCGCAGGGGGGGAGGGCCAACGTCCTGACTTTC. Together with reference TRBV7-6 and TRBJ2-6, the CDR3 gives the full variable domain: GAGVSQSPRYKVTKRGQDVALRCDPISGHVSLYWYRQALGQGPEFLTYFNYEAQQDKSGLPNDRFSAERPEGSISTLTIQRTEQRDSAMYRCASSARPQGGRANVLTFGAGSRLTVL.

CDR3: CASSLEWGSTDTQYF. The CDR3 bases are TGTGCCAGCAGCTTGGAGTGGGGCAGCACAGATACGCAGTATTTT. The chain recombines TRBV5-5 with TRBJ2-3, with D maybe TRBD1 (5 bases). Trimming stripped 0 bases from V and 0 bases from J, with 8 bases between. CDR1 SGHKS and CDR2 YYEKEE come from the germline V gene (reference sequence). The CDR3 runs to 15 residues.

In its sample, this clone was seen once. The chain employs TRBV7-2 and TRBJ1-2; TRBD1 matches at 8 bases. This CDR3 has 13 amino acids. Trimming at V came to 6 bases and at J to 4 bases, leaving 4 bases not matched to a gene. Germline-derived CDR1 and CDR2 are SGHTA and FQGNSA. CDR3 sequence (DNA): TGTGCCAGCAGTCGTACAGGGGGCTATGGCTACACCTTC. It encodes CASSRTGGYGYTF.

CDR3 DNA sequence: TGTGCCTGGGGGACTAGCGGGGGAAGCACAGATACGCAGTATTTT. Translation: CAWGTSGGSTDTQYF. The V call is TRBV30, the J call TRBJ2-3; 14 bases are shared with TRBD2. The CDR3 has 15 residues. Per the germline V gene, CDR1 is GTSNPN and CDR2 is SVGIG (reference sequence). The V gene end was trimmed by 5 bases and the J gene end by 0 bases; junction bases not matched to a gene: 1.

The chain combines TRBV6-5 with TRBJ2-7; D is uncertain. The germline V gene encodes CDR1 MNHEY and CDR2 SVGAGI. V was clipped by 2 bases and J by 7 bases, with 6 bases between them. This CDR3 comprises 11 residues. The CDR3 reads CASSYMREQYF. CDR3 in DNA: TGTGCCAGCAGTTACATGAGGGAGCAGTACTTC.

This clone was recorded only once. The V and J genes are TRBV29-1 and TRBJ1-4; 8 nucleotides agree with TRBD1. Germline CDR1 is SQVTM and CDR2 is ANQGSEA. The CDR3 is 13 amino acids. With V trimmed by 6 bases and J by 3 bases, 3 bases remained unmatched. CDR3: CSVQGAPNEKLFF. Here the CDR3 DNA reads TGCAGCGTCCAGGGGGCGCCTAATGAAAAACTGTTTTTT. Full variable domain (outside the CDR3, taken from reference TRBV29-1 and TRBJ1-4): SAVISQKPSRDICQRGTSLTIQCQVDSQVTMMFWYRQQPGQSLTLIATANQGSEATYESGFVIDKFPISRPNLTFSTLTVSNMSPEDSSIYLCSVQGAPNEKLFFGSGTQLSVL.